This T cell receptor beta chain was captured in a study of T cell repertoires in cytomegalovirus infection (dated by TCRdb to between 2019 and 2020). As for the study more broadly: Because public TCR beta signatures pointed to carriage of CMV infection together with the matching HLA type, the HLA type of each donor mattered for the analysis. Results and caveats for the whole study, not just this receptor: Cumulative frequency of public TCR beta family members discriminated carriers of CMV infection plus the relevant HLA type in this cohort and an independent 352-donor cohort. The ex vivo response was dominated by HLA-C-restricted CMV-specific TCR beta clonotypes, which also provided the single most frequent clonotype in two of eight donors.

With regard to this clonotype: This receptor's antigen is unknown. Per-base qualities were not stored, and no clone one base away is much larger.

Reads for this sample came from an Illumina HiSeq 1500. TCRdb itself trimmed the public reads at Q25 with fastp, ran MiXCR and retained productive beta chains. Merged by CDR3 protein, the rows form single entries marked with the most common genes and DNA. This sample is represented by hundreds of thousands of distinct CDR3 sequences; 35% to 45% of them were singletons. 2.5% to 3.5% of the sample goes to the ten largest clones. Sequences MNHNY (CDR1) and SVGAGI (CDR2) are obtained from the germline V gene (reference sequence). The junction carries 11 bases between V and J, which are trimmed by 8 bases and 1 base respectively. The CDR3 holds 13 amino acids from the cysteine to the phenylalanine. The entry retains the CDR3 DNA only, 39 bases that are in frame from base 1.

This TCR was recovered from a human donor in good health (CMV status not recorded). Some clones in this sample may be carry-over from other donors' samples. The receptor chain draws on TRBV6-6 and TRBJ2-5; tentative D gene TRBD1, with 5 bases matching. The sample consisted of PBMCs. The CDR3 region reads CASGPDTQETQYF. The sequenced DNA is TGTGCCAGCGGGCCGGACACCCAAGAGACCCAGTACTTC.